This passage covers 10 T cell receptor beta chains from one sample sequenced in a study of T cell responses to AZD1222 COVID-19 vaccine. TCRdb's table, derived via immunoSEQ multiplex PCR, lists solely in-frame clones and lacks some. The repertoire holds around 130,000 clones, with more than 85% as singletons. The starting material was peripheral blood, obtained on day 0 of AZD1222 vaccination. The receptors come from an adult in good health.

This clone was found a few times. The CDR3 region has the DNA TGCGCCAGCAGCCAATTCATGAGGGGACAGGGAAATGAAAAACTGTTTTTT. Translated, it gives CASSQFMRGQGNEKLFF. The rearrangement links TRBV4-3 to TRBJ1-4; 9 bases map to TRBD1. This CDR3 spans 17 amino acids. V shed 2 bases, J shed 5 bases, and the junction held 9 bases outside the gene matches. CDR1 and CDR2 (germline): LGHNA, YSLEER.

This sequence joins TRBV2 and TRBJ2-7, with 10 bases fitting TRBD1. This CDR3 has 14 residues. Unmatched junction bases numbered 6, after V lost 7 bases and J lost 3 bases. Germline loops: CDR1 SNHLY, CDR2 FYNNEI. CDR3 DNA: TGTGCCAGCACGGGACAGGGGCTTAACTACGAGCAGTACTTC. Protein product: CASTGQGLNYEQYF.

This sequence joins TRBV27 and TRBJ2-3; D gene unclear. The CDR3 is made up of 13 amino acids. The V gene lost 3 bases and the J gene lost 3 bases, with 7 bases spanning the gap. Germline V CDR1 and CDR2: MNHEY, SMNVEV (reference sequence). The CDR3 is CASSLGPTDTQYF. The CDR3, as DNA: TGTGCCAGCAGTTTGGGTCCGACAGATACGCAGTATTTT.

The chain is built from TRBV5-6 and TRBJ1-5; D unclear. V was trimmed by 2 bases and J by 4 bases, leaving 4 bases between them. The CDR3 loop spans 12 amino acids. Germline CDR1 and CDR2: SGHDT and YYEEEE. CDR3 residues: CASSFANQPQHF. The CDR3 DNA is TGTGCCAGCAGCTTCGCGAATCAGCCCCAGCATTTT.

This rearrangement joins TRBV6-6 to TRBJ1-2, with a possible D match to TRBD1 (6 bases). The CDR3 loop spans 16 amino acids. Germline CDR1 MNHNY, CDR2 SVGAGI (reference sequence). V lost 7 bases, J lost 0 bases, and 18 bases lay in between. CDR3 DNA sequence: TGTGCCAGCAACAGAAGACAGGTTCAAGCTAACTATGGCTACACCTTC. Translation: CASNRRQVQANYGYTF.

The chain carries TRBV6-5 and TRBJ2-2, with unresolved D. V lost 6 bases and J lost 5, with 16 bases in between. Per the germline V gene, CDR1 is MNHEY and CDR2 is SVGAGI. CDR3 length: 15 residues. The CDR3: CASSLFRTRTGELFF. CDR3 DNA sequence: TGTGCCAGCAGCCTGTTTCGAACACGGACCGGGGAGCTGTTTTTT.

The genes are TRBV29-1 and TRBJ2-1; no clear D. V was cut by 0 bases and J by 5 bases, with 11 bases left in between. Germline CDR1 reads SQVTM; CDR2 reads ANQGSEA. This CDR3 contains 14 residues. CDR3 sequence: CSVEDVAINNEQFF. The CDR3 DNA sequence: TGCAGCGTTGAAGACGTGGCGATTAACAATGAGCAGTTCTTC.

The gene calls are TRBV4-3 and TRBJ1-2, with D tentatively TRBD1 (5 bases). This CDR3 has 14 residues. Trimming took off 3 bases at V and 2 bases at J, with 10 bases between the two ends. Germline CDR1 reads LGHNA; CDR2 reads YSLEER. The CDR3 DNA is TGCGCCAGCAGCCATCCAGGGCGCAACTATGGCTACACCTTC. It is translated as CASSHPGRNYGYTF.

A few counts support this clone. Germline and junction disagree at one end, which may indicate a read error. The gene calls are TRBV10-3 and TRBJ2-7; perhaps TRBD1 as D (5 bases). CDR1 is ENHRY, CDR2 SYGVKD, per germline. The CDR3 is 13 residues long. CDR3 sequence reads: CAIRESGSHEQYF. The CDR3 region has the DNA TGTGCCATCAGGGAGTCAGGGTCCCACGAGCAGTACTTC.

The chain links TRBV2 to TRBJ1-1; the D is unclear. CDR1 and CDR2 (germline): SNHLY, FYNNEI. The CDR3 is 15 amino acids. V gave up 6 bases and J gave up 1 base, with 15 bases separating them. The CDR3 nucleotides are TGTGCCAGCAGCCTCCCCAGGACCGAGAACACTGAAGCTTTCTTT. Translating it yields CASSLPRTENTEAFF.